The TCR beta chain described here comes from a study of T cells after yellow fever vaccination. Study results and caveats: Peaking faster, on day 5 versus 15, the secondary response was nonetheless weaker. Subsequent to the booster, the majority of primary-vaccination clones reappeared (around 96% CD4, 80% to 90% CD8). Abundant clonotypes (contaminants from the bulk population) could be present in FACS-sorted repertoires.

In this sample, this clonotype turned up a few times. The antigen is not known. In making TCR cDNA, 5'RACE template switching added a universal primer site and UMIs to it. TCRdb recomputed calls from the 5' RACE reads with MiXCR, one row per CDR3 protein. Of about 630,000 distinct CDR3 sequences listed, 9% to 15% are singletons. V lost 1 base, J lost 3 bases, and 11 bases lay in between. The CDR3 is 15 amino acids. Germline CDR1 and CDR2: SGHRS and YFSETQ. This chain uses TRBV5-1 with TRBJ1-5; unclear D gene. The sample was PBMCs, taken on the day of the yellow fever booster vaccination. This clonotype was obtained from a man in his thirties or forties who received the YFV17D yellow fever vaccine. The CDR3 here is CASSLMGFNNQPQHF. CDR3 DNA sequence: TGCGCCAGCAGCTTGATGGGGTTCAACAATCAGCCCCAGCATTTT.